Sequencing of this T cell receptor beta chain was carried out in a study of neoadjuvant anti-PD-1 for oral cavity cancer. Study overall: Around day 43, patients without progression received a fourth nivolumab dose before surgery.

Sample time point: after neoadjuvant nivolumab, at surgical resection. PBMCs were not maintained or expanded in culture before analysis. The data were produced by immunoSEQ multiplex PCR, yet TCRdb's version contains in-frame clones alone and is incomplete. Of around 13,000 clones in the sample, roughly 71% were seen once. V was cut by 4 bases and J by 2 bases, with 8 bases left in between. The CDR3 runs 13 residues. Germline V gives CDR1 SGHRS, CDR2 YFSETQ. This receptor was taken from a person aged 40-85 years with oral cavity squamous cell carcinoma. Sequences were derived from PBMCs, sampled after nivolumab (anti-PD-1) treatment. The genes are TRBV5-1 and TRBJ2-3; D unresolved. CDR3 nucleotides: TGCGCCAGCAGCGACGCCACCACAGATACGCAGTATTTT. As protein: CASSDATTDTQYF.